This section outlines one TCR beta chain sequence together with its context. Its specificity is not known. The source of the sample is a study of cytomegalovirus exposure and HLA in healthy donors. CDR1 is SQVTM, CDR2 ANQGSEA, per germline. Trimming removed 1 base from V and 2 bases from J; junction bases left unmatched: 7. CDR3 length equals 16 residues. Study observations and caveats: In a later analysis, the majority of CMV-associated beta chains seemingly showed HLA restriction.

Primers for the PCR totalled 60 Vbeta and 13 Jbeta. Clones were sequenced by immunoSEQ multiplex PCR, and TCRdb holds only the in-frame ones, with some missing. The sample includes 150,000 to 200,000 clones, 80% to 85% of them seen just once. This receptor was identified in a woman aged 40 to 49 in good health and CMV-seronegative. The rearrangement uses TRBV29-1 and TRBJ2-5, with TRBD1 matching over 10 bases. The sequencing sample was made of PBMCs. CDR3 nucleotide sequence: TGCAGCGTTGAAGGAGGACAGGGGGGTCTACAAGAGACCCAGTACTTC. It translates to CSVEGGQGGLQETQYF.